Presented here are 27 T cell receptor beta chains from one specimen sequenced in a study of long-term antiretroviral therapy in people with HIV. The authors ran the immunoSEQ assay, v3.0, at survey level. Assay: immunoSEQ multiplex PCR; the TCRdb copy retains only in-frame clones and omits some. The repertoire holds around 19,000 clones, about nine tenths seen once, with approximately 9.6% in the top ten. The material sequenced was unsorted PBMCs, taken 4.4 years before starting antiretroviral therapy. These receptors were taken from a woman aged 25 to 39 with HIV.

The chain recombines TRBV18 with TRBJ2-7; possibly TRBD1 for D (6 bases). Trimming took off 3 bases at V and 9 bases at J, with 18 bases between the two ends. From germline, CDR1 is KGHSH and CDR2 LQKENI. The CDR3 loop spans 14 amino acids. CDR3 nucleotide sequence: TGTGCCAGCTCACCCCTACAGGGAGAGGTGGGGCAGTACTTC. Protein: CASSPLQGEVGQYF.

CDR3 region: CAWRVGRRAYGYTF. DNA of the CDR3: TGTGCCTGGAGAGTTGGCCGCAGGGCCTATGGCTACACCTTC. The V and J genes are TRBV30 and TRBJ1-2, with D maybe TRBD1 (5 bases). In germline, CDR1 is GTSNPN, CDR2 SVGIG (reference sequence). This CDR3 region has 14 residues. V was clipped by 3 bases and J by 4 bases, with 15 bases between them.

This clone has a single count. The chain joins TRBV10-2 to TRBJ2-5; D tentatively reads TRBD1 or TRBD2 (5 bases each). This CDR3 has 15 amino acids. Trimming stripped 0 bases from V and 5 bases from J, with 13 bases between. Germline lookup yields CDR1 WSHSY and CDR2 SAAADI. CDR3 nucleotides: TGCGCCAGCAGTGAGTCCGGGGAGTCAGGGGAGACCCAGTACTTC. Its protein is CASSESGESGETQYF.

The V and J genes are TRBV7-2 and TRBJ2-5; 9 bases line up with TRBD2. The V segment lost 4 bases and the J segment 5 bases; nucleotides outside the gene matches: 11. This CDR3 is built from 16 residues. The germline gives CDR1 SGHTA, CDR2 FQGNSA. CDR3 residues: CASSSRAGGAWETQYF. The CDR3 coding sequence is TGTGCCAGCAGCTCCCGCGCGGGGGGGGCCTGGGAGACCCAGTACTTC.

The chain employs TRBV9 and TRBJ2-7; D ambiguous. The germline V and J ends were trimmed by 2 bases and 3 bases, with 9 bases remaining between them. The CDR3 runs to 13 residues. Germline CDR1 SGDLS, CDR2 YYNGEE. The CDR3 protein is CASSVGGDYEQYF. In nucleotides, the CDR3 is TGTGCCAGCAGCGTTGGCGGAGACTACGAGCAGTACTTC. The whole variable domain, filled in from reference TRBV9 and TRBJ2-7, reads DSGVTQTPKHLITATGQRVTLRCSPRSGDLSVYWYQQSLDQGLQFLIQYYNGEERAKGNILERFSAQQFPDLHSELNLSSLELGDSALYFCASSVGGDYEQYFGPGTRLTVT.

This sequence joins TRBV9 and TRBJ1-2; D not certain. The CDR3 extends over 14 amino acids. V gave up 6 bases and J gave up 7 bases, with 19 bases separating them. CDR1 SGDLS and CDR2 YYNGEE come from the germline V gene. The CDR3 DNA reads TGTGCCAGCACGCCCACGAGGGATTTTGGTGGCTACACCTTC. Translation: CASTPTRDFGGYTF.

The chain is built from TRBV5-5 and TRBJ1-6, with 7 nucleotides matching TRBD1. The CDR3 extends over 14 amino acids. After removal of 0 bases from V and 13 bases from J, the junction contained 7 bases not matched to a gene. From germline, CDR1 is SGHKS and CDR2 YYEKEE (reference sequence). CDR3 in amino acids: CASSLEGGTGPLHF. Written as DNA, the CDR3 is TGTGCCAGCAGCTTGGAAGGGGGCACGGGCCCCCTCCACTTT.

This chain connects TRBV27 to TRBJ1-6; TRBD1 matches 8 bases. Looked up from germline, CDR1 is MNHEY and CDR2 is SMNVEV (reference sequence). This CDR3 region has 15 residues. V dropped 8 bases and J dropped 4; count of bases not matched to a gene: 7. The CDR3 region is CASGDRGLYNSPLHF. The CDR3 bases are TGTGCCAGCGGAGACAGGGGCTTGTATAATTCACCCCTCCACTTT.

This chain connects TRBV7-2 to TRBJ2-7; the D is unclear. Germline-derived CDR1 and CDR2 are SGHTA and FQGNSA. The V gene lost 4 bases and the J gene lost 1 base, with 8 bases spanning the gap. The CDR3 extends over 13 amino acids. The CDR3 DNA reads TGTGCCAGCAGCTCCCCACAATCCTACGAGCAGTACTTC. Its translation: CASSSPQSYEQYF. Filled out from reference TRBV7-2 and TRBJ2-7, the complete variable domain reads GAGVSQSPSNKVTEKGKDVELRCDPISGHTALYWYRQSLGQGLEFLIYFQGNSAPDKSGLPSDRFSAERTGGSVSTLTIQRTQQEDSAVYLCASSSPQSYEQYFGPGTRLTVT.

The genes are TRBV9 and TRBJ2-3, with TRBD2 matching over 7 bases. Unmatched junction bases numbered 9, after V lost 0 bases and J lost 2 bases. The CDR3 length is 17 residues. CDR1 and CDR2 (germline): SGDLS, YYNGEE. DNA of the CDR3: TGTGCCAGCAGCGTAGGATTTCCGCGGGGGAACACAGATACGCAGTATTTT. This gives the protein CASSVGFPRGNTDTQYF.

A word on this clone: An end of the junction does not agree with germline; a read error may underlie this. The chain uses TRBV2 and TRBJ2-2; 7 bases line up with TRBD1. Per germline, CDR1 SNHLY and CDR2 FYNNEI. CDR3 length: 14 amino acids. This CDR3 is CASREDRAAGELFF. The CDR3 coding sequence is TGTGCCAGCAGGGAAGACAGGGCGGCCGGGGAGCTGTTTTTT. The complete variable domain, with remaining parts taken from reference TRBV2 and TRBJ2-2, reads EPEVTQTPSHQVTQMGQEVILRCVPISNHLYFYWYRQILGQKVEFLVSFYNNEISEKSEIFDDQFSVERPDGSNFTLKIRSTKLEDSAMYFCASREDRAAGELFFGEGSRLTVL.

In DNA form, the CDR3 reads TGTGCCAGCAGCTTAGCCCAGCGGGGCTGGAATGAGCAGTTCTTC. Translating it yields CASSLAQRGWNEQFF. This chain connects TRBV5-5 to TRBJ2-1; TRBD2 aligns across 7 bases. Germline V gives CDR1 SGHKS, CDR2 YYEKEE (reference sequence). CDR3 length: 15 residues. The trim removed 2 bases at V and 7 bases at J, leaving 9 bases unmatched.

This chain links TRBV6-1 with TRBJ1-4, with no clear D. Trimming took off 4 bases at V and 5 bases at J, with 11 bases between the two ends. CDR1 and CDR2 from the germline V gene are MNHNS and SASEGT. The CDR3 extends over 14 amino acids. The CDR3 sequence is CASSAQSSNEKLFF. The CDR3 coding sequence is TGTGCCAGCAGTGCTCAGAGCTCCAATGAAAAACTGTTTTTT.

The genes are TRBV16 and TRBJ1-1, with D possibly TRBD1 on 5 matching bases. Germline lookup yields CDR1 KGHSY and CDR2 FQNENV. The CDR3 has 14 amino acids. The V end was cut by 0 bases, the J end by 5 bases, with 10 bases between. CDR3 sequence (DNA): TGTGCCAGCAGCCAATCGGGCCAGGGAACTGAAGCTTTCTTT. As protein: CASSQSGQGTEAFF. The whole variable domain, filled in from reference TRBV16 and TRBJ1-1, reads GEEVAQTPKHLVRGEGQKAKLYCAPIKGHSYVFWYQQVLKNEFKFLISFQNENVFDETGMPKERFSAKCLPNSPCSLEIQATKLEDSAVYFCASSQSGQGTEAFFGQGTRLTVV.

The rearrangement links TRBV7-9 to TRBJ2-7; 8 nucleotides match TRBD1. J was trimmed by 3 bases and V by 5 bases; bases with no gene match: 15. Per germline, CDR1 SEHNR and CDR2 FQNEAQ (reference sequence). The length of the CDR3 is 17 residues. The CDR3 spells CASSPRDRPRKGYEQYF. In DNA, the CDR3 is TGTGCCAGCAGCCCCCGGGACAGGCCAAGGAAGGGCTACGAGCAGTACTTC.

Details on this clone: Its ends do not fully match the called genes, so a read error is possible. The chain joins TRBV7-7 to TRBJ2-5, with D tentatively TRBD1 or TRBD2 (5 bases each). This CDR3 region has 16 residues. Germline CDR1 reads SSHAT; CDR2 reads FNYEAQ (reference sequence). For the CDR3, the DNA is TGTGCTAGCAGCTCGGGGCGGCCGGGGTCTCAAGAGACCCAGTACTTC. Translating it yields CASSSGRPGSQETQYF. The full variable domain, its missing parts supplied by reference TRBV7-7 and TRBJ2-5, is GAGVSQSPRYKVTKRGQDVTLRCDPISSHATLYWYQQALGQGPEFLTYFNYEAQPDKSGLPSDRFSAERPEGSISTLTIQRTEQRDSAMYRCASSSGRPGSQETQYFGPGTRLLVL.

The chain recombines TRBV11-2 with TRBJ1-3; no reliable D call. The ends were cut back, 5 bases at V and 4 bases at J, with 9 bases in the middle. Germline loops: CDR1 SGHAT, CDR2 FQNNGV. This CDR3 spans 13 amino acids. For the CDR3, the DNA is TGTGCCAGCAGCCACAGTGGAGGAAACACCATATATTTT. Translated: CASSHSGGNTIYF.

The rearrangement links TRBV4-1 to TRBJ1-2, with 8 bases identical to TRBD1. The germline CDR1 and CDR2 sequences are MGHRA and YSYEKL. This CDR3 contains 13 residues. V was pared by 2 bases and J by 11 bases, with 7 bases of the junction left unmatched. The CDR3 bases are TGCGCCAGCAGCCAAACCAGCCGGGACAGGTACACCTTC. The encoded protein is CASSQTSRDRYTF.

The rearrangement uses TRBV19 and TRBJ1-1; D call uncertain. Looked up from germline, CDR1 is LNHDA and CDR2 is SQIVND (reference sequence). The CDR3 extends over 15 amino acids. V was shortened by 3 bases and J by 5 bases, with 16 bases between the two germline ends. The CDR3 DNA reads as TGTGCCAGTAGTATCCGGCAGTCCAAGGGTACTGAAGCTTTCTTT. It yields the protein CASSIRQSKGTEAFF.

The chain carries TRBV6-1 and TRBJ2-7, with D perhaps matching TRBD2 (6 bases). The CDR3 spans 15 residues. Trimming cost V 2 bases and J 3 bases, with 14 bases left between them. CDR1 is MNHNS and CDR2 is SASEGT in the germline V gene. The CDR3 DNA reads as TGTGCCAGCAGTGAATCGGGGACGGGGGTCTACGAGCAGTACTTC. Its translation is CASSESGTGVYEQYF.

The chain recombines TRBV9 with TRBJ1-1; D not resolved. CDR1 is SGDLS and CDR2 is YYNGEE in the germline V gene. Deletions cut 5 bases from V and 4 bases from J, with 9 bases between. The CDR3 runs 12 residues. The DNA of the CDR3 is TGTGCCAGCAGTAGGGAAGGCACTGAAGCTTTCTTT. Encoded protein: CASSREGTEAFF.

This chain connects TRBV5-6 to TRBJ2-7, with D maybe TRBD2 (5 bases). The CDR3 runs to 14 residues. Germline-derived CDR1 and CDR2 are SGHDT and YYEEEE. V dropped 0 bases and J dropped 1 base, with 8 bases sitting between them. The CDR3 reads CASSLGRGSYEQYF. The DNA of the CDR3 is TGTGCCAGCAGCTTGGGTCGGGGTTCCTACGAGCAGTACTTC. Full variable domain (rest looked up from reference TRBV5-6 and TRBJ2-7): DAGVTQSPTHLIKTRGQQVTLRCSPKSGHDTVSWYQQALGQGPQFIFQYYEEEERQRGNFPDRFSGHQFPNYSSELNVNALLLGDSALYLCASSLGRGSYEQYFGPGTRLTVT.

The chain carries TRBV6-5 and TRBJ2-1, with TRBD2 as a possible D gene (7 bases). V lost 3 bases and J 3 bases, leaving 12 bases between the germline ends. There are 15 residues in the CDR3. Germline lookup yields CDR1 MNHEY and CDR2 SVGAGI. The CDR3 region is CASSYRRGHYNEQFF. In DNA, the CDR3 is TGTGCCAGCAGTTATCGGCGGGGGCACTACAATGAGCAGTTCTTC.

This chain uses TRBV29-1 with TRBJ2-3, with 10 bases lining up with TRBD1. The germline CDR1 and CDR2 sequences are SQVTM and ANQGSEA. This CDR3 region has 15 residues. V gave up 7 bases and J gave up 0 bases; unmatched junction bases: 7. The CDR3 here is CSAKTGGFSTDTQYF. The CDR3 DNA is TGCAGCGCTAAGACAGGGGGCTTTAGCACAGATACGCAGTATTTT.

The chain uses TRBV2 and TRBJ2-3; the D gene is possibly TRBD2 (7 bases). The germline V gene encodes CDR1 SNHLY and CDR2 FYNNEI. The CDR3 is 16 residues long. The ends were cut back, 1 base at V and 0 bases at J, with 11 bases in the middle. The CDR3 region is CASSEGWGGSTDTQYF. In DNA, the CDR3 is TGTGCCAGCAGTGAAGGGTGGGGGGGCAGCACAGATACGCAGTATTTT.

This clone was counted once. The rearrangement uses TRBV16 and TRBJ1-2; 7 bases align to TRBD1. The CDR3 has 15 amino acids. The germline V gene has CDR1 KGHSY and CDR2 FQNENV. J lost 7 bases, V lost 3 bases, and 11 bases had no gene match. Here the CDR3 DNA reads TGTGCCAGCAGCCAGAGACAGGGAGGCGGTCTTGGCTACACCTTC. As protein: CASSQRQGGGLGYTF. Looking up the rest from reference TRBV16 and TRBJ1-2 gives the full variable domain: GEEVAQTPKHLVRGEGQKAKLYCAPIKGHSYVFWYQQVLKNEFKFLISFQNENVFDETGMPKERFSAKCLPNSPCSLEIQATKLEDSAVYFCASSQRQGGGLGYTFGSGTRLTVV.

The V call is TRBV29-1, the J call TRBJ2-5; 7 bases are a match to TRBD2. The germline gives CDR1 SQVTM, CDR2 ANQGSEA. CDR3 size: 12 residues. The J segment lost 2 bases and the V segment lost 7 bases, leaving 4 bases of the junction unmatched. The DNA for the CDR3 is TGCAGCGGGGGGGGAGTGCAAGAGACCCAGTACTTC. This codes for CSGGGVQETQYF.